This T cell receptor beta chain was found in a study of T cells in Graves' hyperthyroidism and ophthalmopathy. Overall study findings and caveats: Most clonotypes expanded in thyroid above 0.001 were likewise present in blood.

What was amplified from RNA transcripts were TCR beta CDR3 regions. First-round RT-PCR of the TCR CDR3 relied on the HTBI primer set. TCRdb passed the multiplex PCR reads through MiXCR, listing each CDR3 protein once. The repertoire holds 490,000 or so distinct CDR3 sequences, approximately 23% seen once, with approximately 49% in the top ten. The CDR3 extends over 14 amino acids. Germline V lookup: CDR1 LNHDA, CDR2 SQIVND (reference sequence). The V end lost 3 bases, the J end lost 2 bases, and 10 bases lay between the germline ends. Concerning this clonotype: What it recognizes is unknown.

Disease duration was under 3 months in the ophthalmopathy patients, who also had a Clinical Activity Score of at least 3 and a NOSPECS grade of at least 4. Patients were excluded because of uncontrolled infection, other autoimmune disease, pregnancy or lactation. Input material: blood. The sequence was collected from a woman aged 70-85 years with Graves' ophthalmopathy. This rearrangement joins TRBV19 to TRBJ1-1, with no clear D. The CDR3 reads CASSMGSANTEAFF. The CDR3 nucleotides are TGTGCCAGTAGTATGGGCTCAGCTAACACTGAAGCTTTCTTT. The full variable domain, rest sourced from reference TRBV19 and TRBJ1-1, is DGGITQSPKYLFRKEGQNVTLSCEQNLNHDAMYWYRQDPGQGLRLIYYSQIVNDFQKGDIAEGYSVSREKKESFPLTVTSAQKNPTAFYLCASSMGSANTEAFFGQGTRLTVV.